The next 8 T cell receptor beta chains were all read from a single sample in a study of cytomegalovirus exposure and HLA in healthy donors (dated by TCRdb to about 2017). Receptors were amplified or captured by the immunoSEQ multiplex PCR assay. The multiplex PCR relied on a mix of 60 forward primers for TCR Vbeta segments and 13 reverse primers for TCR Jbeta segments. TCRdb obtained this table from immuneACCESS and retained in-frame rearrangements with V and J assigned. These tables miss some clones; where compared with another copy, unresolved V genes account for less than half of the shortfall, and the remainder is unexplained. In this sample the table shows about 160,000 clones, around 75% of which occur a single time. The biggest ten clones account for approximately 4.6% of the sample. Sequenced input: PBMCs. The source is a man younger than 30 in good health and CMV-seropositive.

This clone was observed a few times. The CDR3 nucleotides read TGTGCCAGCACCCCTTCGGGGGGGCCGAACTATGGCTACACCTTC. This gives the protein CASTPSGGPNYGYTF. The V and J genes are TRBV7-9 and TRBJ1-2; D might be TRBD1 (6 bases). V was trimmed by 7 bases and J by 2 bases, leaving 17 bases between them. CDR3 length equals 15 residues. From germline, CDR1 is SEHNR and CDR2 FQNEAQ (reference sequence).

The sample holds one count of this clone. The chain is built from TRBV6-5 and TRBJ2-5; possibly TRBD2 for D (5 bases). CDR3 length: 13 residues. Germline CDR1 reads MNHEY; CDR2 reads SVGAGI. Trimming took off 4 bases at V and 5 bases at J, with 11 bases between the two ends. CDR3 nucleotides: TGTGCCAGCAGTTCGGCGGGCGGGGAGACCCAGTACTTC. Its protein is CASSSAGGETQYF.

The chain uses TRBV11-2 and TRBJ1-2; D gene uncertain. The CDR3 runs 14 residues. Germline V lookup: CDR1 SGHAT, CDR2 FQNNGV. Trimming stripped 6 bases from V and 0 bases from J, with 11 bases between. CDR3 in amino acids: CASRNPNSNYGYTF. CDR3 bases: TGTGCCAGCAGGAATCCGAACTCTAACTATGGCTACACCTTC.

In this sample, this clone is medium-sized (0.01 to 0.1%). V usage is TRBV6-1 and J usage is TRBJ1-1; the D is unclear. The CDR3 has 13 residues. Trimming took off 8 bases at V and 3 bases at J, with 13 bases between the two ends. Germline lookup yields CDR1 MNHNS and CDR2 SASEGT. CDR3 nucleotides: TGTGCCAGCGCGAGGCAGACCTACACTGAAGCTTTCTTT. It translates to CASARQTYTEAFF.

The rearrangement joins TRBV19 to TRBJ1-2; D is uncertain. The V gene lost 7 bases and the J gene lost 0 bases, with 15 bases spanning the gap. The CDR3 length is 15 residues. From germline, CDR1 is LNHDA and CDR2 SQIVND (reference sequence). As DNA, the CDR3 is TGTGCCAGTAATCCGTCGGAGGTTTCTAACTATGGCTACACCTTC. It specifies CASNPSEVSNYGYTF.

In its sample, this clone was seen a few times. The chain combines TRBV5-8 with TRBJ1-1; D possibly corresponds to TRBD1 (6 bases). CDR1 is SGHTS and CDR2 is YDEGEE in the germline V gene. Trimming took off 2 bases at V and 3 bases at J, with 11 bases between the two ends. CDR3 length equals 14 residues. The CDR3 region is CASSFAGEHTEAFF. CDR3 in DNA: TGTGCCAGCAGCTTCGCAGGGGAGCACACTGAAGCTTTCTTT.

This clone has just one count. The chain has TRBV29-1 and TRBJ1-2, with 10 bases identical to TRBD1. V trimming: 4 bases; J trimming: 6 bases; junction bases outside the gene matches: 8. Germline CDR1 is SQVTM and CDR2 is ANQGSEA. The CDR3 is 14 residues long. For the CDR3, the DNA is TGCAGCGTTGTAGGGGACAGGGGTTTCGATGGCTACACCTTC. Amino acids: CSVVGDRGFDGYTF.

The rearrangement joins TRBV18 to TRBJ1-1, with D perhaps matching TRBD1 (6 bases). The CDR3 covers 15 residues. Trimming took 4 bases from V and 3 from J, leaving 15 bases between them. The germline V gene has CDR1 KGHSH and CDR2 LQKENI. The CDR3 DNA reads as TGTGCCAGCTCACGGTTGGACAGAACCTACACTGAAGCTTTCTTT. It encodes CASSRLDRTYTEAFF.